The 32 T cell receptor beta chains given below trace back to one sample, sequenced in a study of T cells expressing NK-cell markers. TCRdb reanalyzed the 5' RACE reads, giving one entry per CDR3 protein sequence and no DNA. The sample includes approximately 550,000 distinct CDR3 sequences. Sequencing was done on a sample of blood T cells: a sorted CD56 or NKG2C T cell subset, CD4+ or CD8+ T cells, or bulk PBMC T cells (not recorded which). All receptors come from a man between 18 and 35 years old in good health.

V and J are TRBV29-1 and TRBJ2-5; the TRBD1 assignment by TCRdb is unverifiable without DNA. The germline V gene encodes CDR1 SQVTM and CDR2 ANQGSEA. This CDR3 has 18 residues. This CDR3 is CSVAGSVEEASSVETQYF.

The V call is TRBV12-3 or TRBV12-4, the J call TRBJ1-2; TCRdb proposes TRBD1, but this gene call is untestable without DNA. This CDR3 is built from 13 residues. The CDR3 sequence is CASSLPRVRGYTF.

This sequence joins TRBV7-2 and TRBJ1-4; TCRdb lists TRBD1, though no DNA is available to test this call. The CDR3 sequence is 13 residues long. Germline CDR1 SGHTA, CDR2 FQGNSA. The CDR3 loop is CASSLPGQGKLFF.

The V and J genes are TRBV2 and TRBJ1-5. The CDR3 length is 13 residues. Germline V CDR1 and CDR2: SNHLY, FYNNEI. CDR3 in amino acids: CASSDQRDQPQHF.

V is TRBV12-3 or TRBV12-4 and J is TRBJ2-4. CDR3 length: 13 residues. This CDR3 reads CASSGGAKNIQYF.

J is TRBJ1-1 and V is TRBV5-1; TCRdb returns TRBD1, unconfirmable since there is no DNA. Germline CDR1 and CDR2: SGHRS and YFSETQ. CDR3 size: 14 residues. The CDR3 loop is CASTSFGGGLSAFF.

The CDR3 loop reads CASSLSTGTSGRSSYEQYF. The chain links TRBV27 to TRBJ2-7; as DNA is missing, the TRBD2 call by TCRdb cannot be tested. The CDR3 runs to 19 residues. CDR1 is MNHEY, CDR2 SMNVEV, per germline (reference sequence).

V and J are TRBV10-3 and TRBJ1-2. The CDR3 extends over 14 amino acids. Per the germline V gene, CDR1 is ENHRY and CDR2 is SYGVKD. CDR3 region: CAISLLLEGGGYTF.

The CDR3 is CASSLEGLDNEQFF. V usage is TRBV11-2 and J usage is TRBJ2-1; TCRdb indicates TRBD2, and absent DNA this call remains unverified. This CDR3 comprises 14 residues. Germline V gene sequence: CDR1 SGHAT, CDR2 FQNNGV.

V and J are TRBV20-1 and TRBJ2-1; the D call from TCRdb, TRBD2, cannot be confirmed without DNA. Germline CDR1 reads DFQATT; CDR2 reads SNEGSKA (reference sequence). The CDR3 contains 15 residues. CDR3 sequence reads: CSARDGLAGWHEQFF.

CDR3 residues: CSVEGGPGEQFF. The chain combines TRBV29-1 with TRBJ2-1; TCRdb selects TRBD2, and the lack of DNA leaves this call unchecked. The CDR3 contains 12 residues. Germline V gene data show CDR1 as SQVTM and CDR2 as ANQGSEA.

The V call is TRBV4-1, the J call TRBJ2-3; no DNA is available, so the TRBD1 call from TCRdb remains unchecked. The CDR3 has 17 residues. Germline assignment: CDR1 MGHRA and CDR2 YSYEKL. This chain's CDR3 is CASSPVERGESTDTQYF.

CDR3 protein: CASSQERLAGGFRTDTQYF. V and J are TRBV4-3 and TRBJ2-3; TCRdb returns TRBD2, unconfirmable since there is no DNA. This CDR3 spans 19 amino acids. Germline V gene sequence: CDR1 LGHNA, CDR2 YSLEER.

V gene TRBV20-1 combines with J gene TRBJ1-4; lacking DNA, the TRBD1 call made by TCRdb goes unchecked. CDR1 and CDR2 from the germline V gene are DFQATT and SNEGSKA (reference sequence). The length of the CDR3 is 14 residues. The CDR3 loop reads CSANPLGRNEKLFF.

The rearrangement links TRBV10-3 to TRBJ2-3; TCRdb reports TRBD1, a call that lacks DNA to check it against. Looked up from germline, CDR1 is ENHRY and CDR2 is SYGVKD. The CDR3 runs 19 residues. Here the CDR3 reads CAISKTEREGDSVTDTQYF.

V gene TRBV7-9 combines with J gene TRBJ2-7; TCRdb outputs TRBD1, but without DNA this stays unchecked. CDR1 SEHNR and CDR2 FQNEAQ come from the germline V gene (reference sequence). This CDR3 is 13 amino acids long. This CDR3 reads CASSAPSYYEQYF.

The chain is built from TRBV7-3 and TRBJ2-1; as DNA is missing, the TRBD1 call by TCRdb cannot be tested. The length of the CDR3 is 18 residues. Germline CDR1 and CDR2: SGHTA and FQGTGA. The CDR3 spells CASSNRTGSVSSYNEQFF. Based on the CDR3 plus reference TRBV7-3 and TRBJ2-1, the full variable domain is GAGVSQTPSNKVTEKGKYVELRCDPISGHTALYWYRQSLGQGPEFLIYFQGTGAADDSGLPNDRFFAVRPEGSVSTLKIQRTERGDSAVYLCASSNRTGSVSSYNEQFFGPGTRLTVL.

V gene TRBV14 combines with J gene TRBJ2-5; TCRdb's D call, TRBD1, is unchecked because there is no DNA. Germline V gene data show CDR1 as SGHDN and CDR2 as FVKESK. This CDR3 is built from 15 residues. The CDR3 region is CASSQPGQAQETQYF.

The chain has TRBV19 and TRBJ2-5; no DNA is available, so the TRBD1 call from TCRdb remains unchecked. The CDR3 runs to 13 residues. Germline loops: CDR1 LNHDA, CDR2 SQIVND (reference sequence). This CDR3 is CASGDRNQETQYF.

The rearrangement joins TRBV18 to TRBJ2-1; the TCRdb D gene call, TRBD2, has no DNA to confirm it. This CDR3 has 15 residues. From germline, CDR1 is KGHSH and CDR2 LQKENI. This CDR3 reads CASSPVSSGSNEQFF.

This CDR3 reads CSARVQGGEKLFF. This chain connects TRBV20-1 to TRBJ1-4; TCRdb returns TRBD1, unconfirmable since there is no DNA. Germline V CDR1 and CDR2: DFQATT, SNEGSKA (reference sequence). CDR3 length: 13 amino acids.

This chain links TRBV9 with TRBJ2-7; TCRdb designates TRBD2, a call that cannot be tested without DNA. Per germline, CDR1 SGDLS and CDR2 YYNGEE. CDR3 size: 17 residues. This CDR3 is CASSVGTSGSRGYEQYF.

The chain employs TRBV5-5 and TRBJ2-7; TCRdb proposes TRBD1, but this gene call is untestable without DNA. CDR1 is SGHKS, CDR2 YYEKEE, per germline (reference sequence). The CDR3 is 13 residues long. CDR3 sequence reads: CASSYRGPGEQYF.

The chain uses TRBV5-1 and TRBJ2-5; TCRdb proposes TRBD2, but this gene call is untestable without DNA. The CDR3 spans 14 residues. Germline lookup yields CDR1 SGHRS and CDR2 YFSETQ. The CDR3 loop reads CASSFTGSGETQYF. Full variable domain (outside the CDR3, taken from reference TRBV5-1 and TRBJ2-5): KAGVTQTPRYLIKTRGQQVTLSCSPISGHRSVSWYQQTPGQGLQFLFEYFSETQRNKGNFPGRFSGRQFSNSRSEMNVSTLELGDSALYLCASSFTGSGETQYFGPGTRLLVL.

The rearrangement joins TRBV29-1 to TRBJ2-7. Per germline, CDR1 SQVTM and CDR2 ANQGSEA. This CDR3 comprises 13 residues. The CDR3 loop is CSVEESVSYEQYF.

CDR3 region: CASSLVPDGTYEQYF. The gene calls are TRBV7-2 and TRBJ2-7; the D gene TCRdb calls, TRBD1, cannot be checked with no DNA. The CDR3 is made up of 15 amino acids. Per germline, CDR1 SGHTA and CDR2 FQGNSA.

Here the CDR3 reads CASSLGLDGEQFF. The chain links TRBV7-7 to TRBJ2-1; TCRdb indicates TRBD2, and absent DNA this call remains unverified. Germline CDR1 SSHAT, CDR2 FNYEAQ (reference sequence). The CDR3 extends over 13 amino acids.

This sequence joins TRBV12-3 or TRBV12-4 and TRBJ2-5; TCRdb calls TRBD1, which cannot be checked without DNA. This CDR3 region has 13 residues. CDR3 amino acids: CATSRDTQETQYF.

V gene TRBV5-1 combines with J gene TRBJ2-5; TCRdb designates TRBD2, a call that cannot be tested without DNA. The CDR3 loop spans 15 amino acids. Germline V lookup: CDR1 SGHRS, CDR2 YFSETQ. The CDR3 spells CASTPAGGPQETQYF.

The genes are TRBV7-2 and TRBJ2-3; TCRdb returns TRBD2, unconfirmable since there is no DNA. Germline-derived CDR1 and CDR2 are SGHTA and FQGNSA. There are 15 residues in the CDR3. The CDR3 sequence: CASSPQIGPTDTQYF.

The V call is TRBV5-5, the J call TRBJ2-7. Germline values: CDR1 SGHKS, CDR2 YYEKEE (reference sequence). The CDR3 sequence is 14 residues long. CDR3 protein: CASSPSSRAYEQYF.

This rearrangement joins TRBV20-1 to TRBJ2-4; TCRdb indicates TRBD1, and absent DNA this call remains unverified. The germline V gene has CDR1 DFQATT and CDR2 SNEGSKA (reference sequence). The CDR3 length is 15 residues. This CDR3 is CSARGTGVAKNIQYF.